These 14 T cell receptor beta chains were all obtained from the same sample, sequenced in a study of blood T cell repertoires in COVID-19. Sequencing was performed with immunoSEQ multiplex PCR; in TCRdb, only in-frame clones are kept and a portion is missing. There are under 150,000 clones in the sample; just over 90% occur only once, and under 2% lies in the top ten. The sample was peripheral blood. The origin of the receptors is a human donor with active COVID-19. The donor label of this sample is uncertain.

The chain has TRBV6-2 or TRBV6-3 and TRBJ2-2; D unresolved. CDR3 size: 13 residues. Per germline, CDR1 MNHEY and CDR2 SVGEGT. V was clipped by 6 bases and J by 1 base, with 6 bases between them. CDR3 in amino acids: CASSPQNTGELFF. As DNA, the CDR3 is TGTGCCAGCAGCCCTCAGAACACCGGGGAGCTGTTTTTT.

The chain has TRBV6-5 and TRBJ1-5; D is perhaps TRBD1 (6 bases). The CDR3 contains 15 residues. The germline V gene has CDR1 MNHEY and CDR2 SVGAGI. V lost 6 bases to trimming and J lost 9 bases, with 21 bases between them. The CDR3 region is CASRTRDTPSGPQHF. CDR3 bases: TGTGCCAGCAGGACTCGGGACACCCCTTCAGGGCCCCAGCATTTT.

This clone was recorded once. This sequence joins TRBV7-2 and TRBJ1-2, with 7 nucleotides matching TRBD1. The J segment lost 4 bases and the V segment lost 5 bases, leaving 4 bases of the junction unmatched. Germline CDR1 and CDR2: SGHTA and FQGNSA. The CDR3 loop spans 13 amino acids. The CDR3 bases are TGTGCCAGCAGCGCAGACAGGGTCTATGGCTACACCTTC. This translates into CASSADRVYGYTF.

The rearrangement links TRBV5-1 to TRBJ2-2; 7 bases align to TRBD1. From germline, CDR1 is SGHRS and CDR2 YFSETQ. V lost 0 bases, J lost 5 bases, and 4 bases stayed unmatched. The length of the CDR3 is 15 residues. This chain's CDR3 is CASSLAAQGTGELFF. Here the CDR3 DNA reads TGCGCCAGCAGCTTGGCCGCACAGGGGACCGGGGAGCTGTTTTTT.

The J gene is TRBJ2-1, the V gene TRBV5-4; tentatively, D is TRBD2 (6 bases). Trimming left V 4 bases short and J 0 bases short, with 14 bases between. Per the germline V gene, CDR1 is SGHNT and CDR2 is YYREEE (reference sequence). CDR3 length: 16 amino acids. DNA of the CDR3: TGTGCCAGCAGCGGGGGACGGAGGGGCTCCTACAATGAGCAGTTCTTC. This encodes CASSGGRRGSYNEQFF.

The V gene is TRBV10-1, the J gene TRBJ2-1; 7 nucleotides agree with TRBD1. The ends lost 0 bases at V and 13 bases at J; junction bases unmatched: 6. The CDR3 sequence is 13 residues long. Germline V CDR1 and CDR2: WNHNN, SYGVQD (reference sequence). In DNA, the CDR3 is TGCGCCAGCAGTGAGTCCGACAGGGTCAGACAGTTCTTC. This encodes CASSESDRVRQFF.

This sequence joins TRBV19 and TRBJ2-1; 9 bases map to TRBD2. From germline, CDR1 is LNHDA and CDR2 SQIVND (reference sequence). After removal of 4 bases from V and 4 bases from J, the junction contained 11 bases not matched to a gene. The CDR3 totals 17 residues. CDR3 amino acids: CASSTRGGAGGYNEQFF. The CDR3 DNA follows: TGTGCCAGTAGTACCCGCGGGGGGGCCGGAGGTTACAATGAGCAGTTCTTC.

This chain joins TRBV29-1 and TRBJ2-1, with D perhaps TRBD1 (5 bases). Trimming cost V 6 bases and J 6 bases, with 12 bases left between them. Per the germline V gene, CDR1 is SQVTM and CDR2 is ANQGSEA. The CDR3 spans 12 residues. CDR3 sequence: CSVMDTGNEQFF. CDR3 nucleotide sequence: TGCAGCGTGATGGACACCGGCAATGAGCAGTTCTTC.

The rearrangement links TRBV12-5 to TRBJ1-5, with 7 bases matching TRBD1. CDR3 length: 15 residues. Germline V gene lookup returns CDR1 LGHNT and CDR2 FRNRAP. V dropped 6 bases and J dropped 2; count of bases not matched to a gene: 7. CDR3: CASGGQSLGNQPQHF. CDR3 DNA sequence: TGTGCTAGTGGGGGACAGAGCCTCGGCAATCAGCCCCAGCATTTT.

This chain links TRBV7-8 with TRBJ1-2, with D maybe TRBD1 (6 bases). Trimming took off 8 bases at V and 5 bases at J, with 18 bases between the two ends. Germline V gene sequence: CDR1 SGHVS, CDR2 FQNEAQ. The CDR3 has 14 amino acids. Here the CDR3 DNA reads TGTGCCAGCCATAAGGGGGGGGGCCGGTATGGCTACACCTTC. Amino acid sequence: CASHKGGGRYGYTF. Combining the CDR3 with reference TRBV7-8 and TRBJ1-2 gives the whole variable domain GAGVSQSPRYKVAKRGQDVALRCDPISGHVSLFWYQQALGQGPEFLTYFQNEAQLDKSGLPSDRFFAERPEGSVSTLKIQRTQQEDSAVYLCASHKGGGRYGYTFGSGTRLTVV.

The rearrangement uses TRBV27 and TRBJ2-3, with a possible D match to TRBD1 (6 bases). V was pared by 5 bases and J by 5 bases, with 20 bases between. Germline CDR1 and CDR2: MNHEY and SMNVEV (reference sequence). The CDR3 contains 16 residues. CDR3 sequence reads: CASSPQGLGYGDTQYF. The DNA for the CDR3 is TGTGCCAGCAGTCCTCAGGGGTTGGGGTACGGAGATACGCAGTATTTT.

The gene calls are TRBV5-6 and TRBJ1-5, with 10 bases matching TRBD1. CDR1 is SGHDT and CDR2 is YYEEEE in the germline V gene. This CDR3 region has 17 residues. The V segment lost 4 bases and the J segment 0 bases; nucleotides outside the gene matches: 7. The CDR3 loop reads CASSRGQGLHSNQPQHF. The CDR3 coding sequence is TGTGCCAGCAGCAGGGGACAGGGGCTACATAGCAATCAGCCCCAGCATTTT.

The chain employs TRBV11-2 and TRBJ2-1; a possible D gene is TRBD2 (5 bases). With 1 base removed from V and 0 bases from J, the gap between germline ends came to 16 bases. The CDR3 runs to 18 residues. Germline V gene data show CDR1 as SGHAT and CDR2 as FQNNGV. Written as DNA, the CDR3 is TGTGCCAGCAGCTTAGTTGGGTCGCTAGCCAGCTCCTACAATGAGCAGTTCTTC. Translated: CASSLVGSLASSYNEQFF.

This chain links TRBV30 with TRBJ2-1; TRBD2 matches 8 bases. V trimming: 4 bases; J trimming: 5 bases; junction bases outside the gene matches: 10. The CDR3 loop spans 15 amino acids. The germline CDR1 and CDR2 sequences are GTSNPN and SVGIG (reference sequence). In DNA form, the CDR3 reads TGTGCCTGGAAGGGGTGGGGACTAGTGAACAATGAGCAGTTCTTC. Amino acids: CAWKGWGLVNNEQFF. The full variable domain, in which reference TRBV30 and TRBJ2-1 provide the parts outside the CDR3, is SQTIHQWPATLVQPVGSPLSLECTVEGTSNPNLYWYRQAAGRGLQLLFYSVGIGQISSEVPQNLSASRPQDRQFILSSKKLLLSDSGFYLCAWKGWGLVNNEQFFGPGTRLTVL.